These T cell receptor beta chains were read from a single sample in a study of blood T cell repertoires in COVID-19. The method was immunoSEQ multiplex PCR; TCRdb's version includes in-frame clones alone and lacks a portion of them. The table lists 130,000 to 150,000 clones, around 79% of them singletons. What was sequenced was peripheral blood. The origin of the receptors is a man in his sixties with acute or convalescent COVID-19. CDR3s include the opening cysteine and the closing phenylalanine or tryptophan. Each record gives: D gene, J gene, clone size, V gene, CDR3 protein, CDR3 DNA. D genes are given only for firm matches. The size field is filled for only some rows; it gives once, few, many or a size class.

D gene: NA
J gene: TRBJ1-2
clone size: NA
V gene: TRBV4-2
CDR3 protein: CASSQELGPGGGYTF
CDR3 DNA: TGTGCCAGCAGCCAAGAATTAGGACCGGGAGGCGGCTACACCTTC

D gene: TRBD1
J gene: TRBJ1-4
clone size: NA
V gene: TRBV18
CDR3 protein: CASSLDRVGEKLFF
CDR3 DNA: TGTGCCAGCTCACTCGACAGGGTTGGGGAAAAACTGTTTTTT

D gene: NA
J gene: TRBJ1-2
clone size: NA
V gene: TRBV6-5
CDR3 protein: CASSYTDSGYTF
CDR3 DNA: TGTGCCAGCAGTTACACCGACAGCGGCTACACCTTC

D gene: NA
J gene: TRBJ2-5
clone size: NA
V gene: TRBV2
CDR3 protein: CASSTRVRAMETQYF
CDR3 DNA: TGTGCCAGCAGCACGAGGGTTAGGGCAATGGAGACCCAGTACTTC

D gene: TRBD1
J gene: TRBJ2-7
clone size: many
V gene: TRBV10-3
CDR3 protein: CAISDHGQVGSSYEQYF
CDR3 DNA: TGTGCCATCAGTGATCACGGACAGGTCGGAAGCTCCTACGAGCAGTACTTC

D gene: NA
J gene: TRBJ2-5
clone size: NA
V gene: TRBV7-6
CDR3 protein: CASSPYQETQYF
CDR3 DNA: TGTGCCAGCAGCCCGTACCAAGAGACCCAGTACTTC

D gene: TRBD2
J gene: TRBJ2-1
clone size: NA
V gene: TRBV19
CDR3 protein: CASSISREANEQFF
CDR3 DNA: TGTGCCAGTAGTATCAGTCGGGAGGCAAATGAGCAGTTCTTC

D gene: NA
J gene: TRBJ1-2
clone size: NA
V gene: TRBV30
CDR3 protein: CAWSVQGRGSYGYTF
CDR3 DNA: TGTGCCTGGAGTGTACAGGGCAGAGGAAGCTATGGCTACACCTTC

D gene: NA
J gene: TRBJ2-7
clone size: few
V gene: TRBV28
CDR3 protein: CAGEELSYEQYF
CDR3 DNA: TGTGCGGGCGAAGAGTTATCCTACGAGCAGTACTTC

D gene: NA
J gene: TRBJ1-2
clone size: NA
V gene: TRBV2
CDR3 protein: CASSYANYGYTF
CDR3 DNA: TGTGCCAGCAGTTATGCTAACTATGGCTACACCTTC

D gene: NA
J gene: TRBJ1-5
clone size: few
V gene: TRBV5-5
CDR3 protein: CASSLGGGVSQPQHF
CDR3 DNA: TGTGCCAGCAGCTTGGGCGGGGGAGTAAGTCAGCCCCAGCATTTT

D gene: NA
J gene: TRBJ1-2
clone size: once
V gene: TRBV4-2
CDR3 protein: CASSQDRQGQASYTF
CDR3 DNA: TGTGCCAGCAGCCAAGATCGTCAGGGACAAGCTAGCTACACCTTC

D gene: TRBD2
J gene: TRBJ2-1
clone size: few
V gene: TRBV5-1
CDR3 protein: CASSPGLANNEQFF
CDR3 DNA: TGCGCCAGCAGCCCGGGACTAGCGAACAATGAGCAGTTCTTC

D gene: NA
J gene: TRBJ1-2
clone size: once
V gene: TRBV29-1
CDR3 protein: CSVVQVYGYTF
CDR3 DNA: TGCAGCGTTGTTCAGGTCTATGGCTACACCTTC

D gene: NA
J gene: TRBJ2-3
clone size: NA
V gene: TRBV28
CDR3 protein: CASGTATDTQYF
CDR3 DNA: TGTGCCAGCGGGACTGCCACAGATACGCAGTATTTT

D gene: NA
J gene: TRBJ2-7
clone size: NA
V gene: TRBV5-8
CDR3 protein: CASSLYLRGALEQYF
CDR3 DNA: TGTGCCAGCAGCTTGTATCTCCGGGGGGCCCTCGAGCAGTACTTC

D gene: NA
J gene: TRBJ2-3
clone size: once
V gene: TRBV6-6
CDR3 protein: CASSYSGVGRGDTQYF
CDR3 DNA: TGTGCCAGCAGTTACTCGGGTGTCGGGAGAGGTGATACGCAGTATTTT

D gene: NA
J gene: TRBJ2-7
clone size: NA
V gene: TRBV11-3
CDR3 protein: CASSATGYEQYF
CDR3 DNA: TGTGCCAGCAGCGCAACAGGTTACGAGCAGTACTTC

D gene: NA
J gene: TRBJ1-3
clone size: NA
V gene: TRBV7-2
CDR3 protein: CASSLVDLYSGNTIYF
CDR3 DNA: TGTGCCAGCAGCTTAGTTGACTTATACTCTGGAAACACCATATATTTT

D gene: TRBD1
J gene: TRBJ2-1
clone size: NA
V gene: TRBV5-1
CDR3 protein: CASSAGTGNVNEQFF
CDR3 DNA: TGCGCCAGCAGCGCCGGGACAGGTAACGTTAATGAGCAGTTCTTC

D gene: NA
J gene: TRBJ1-5
clone size: NA
V gene: TRBV19
CDR3 protein: CASTAGRSGQPQHF
CDR3 DNA: TGTGCCAGTACGGCGGGGCGATCAGGTCAGCCCCAGCATTTT

D gene: NA
J gene: TRBJ2-3
clone size: NA
V gene: TRBV30
CDR3 protein: CAWSVAQASTDTQYF
CDR3 DNA: TGTGCCTGGAGTGTGGCACAGGCTAGCACAGATACGCAGTATTTT

D gene: NA
J gene: TRBJ1-4
clone size: few
V gene: TRBV2
CDR3 protein: CASSELSRGEKLFF
CDR3 DNA: TGTGCCAGCAGTGAACTTTCCAGGGGCGAAAAACTGTTTTTT

D gene: TRBD1
J gene: TRBJ1-2
clone size: NA
V gene: TRBV18
CDR3 protein: CASSEGTGIGYTF
CDR3 DNA: TGTGCCAGCTCCGAGGGGACAGGGATCGGCTACACCTTC

D gene: NA
J gene: TRBJ1-5
clone size: NA
V gene: TRBV19
CDR3 protein: CATLSADSAVEPQHF
CDR3 DNA: TGTGCCACCCTCTCTGCGGACTCGGCTGTTGAGCCCCAGCATTTT

D gene: TRBD1
J gene: TRBJ1-1
clone size: NA
V gene: TRBV19
CDR3 protein: CASSIPTGRTEAFF
CDR3 DNA: TGTGCCAGTAGTATCCCGACAGGGCGAACTGAAGCTTTCTTT

D gene: TRBD2
J gene: TRBJ2-2
clone size: NA
V gene: TRBV7-9
CDR3 protein: CASSYGAGGSTGELFF
CDR3 DNA: TGTGCCAGCAGCTATGGAGCGGGAGGAAGCACCGGGGAGCTGTTTTTT

D gene: NA
J gene: TRBJ2-7
clone size: few
V gene: TRBV6-5
CDR3 protein: CASSYSTPSGSYEQYF
CDR3 DNA: TGTGCCAGCAGTTACTCGACCCCCAGCGGCTCCTACGAGCAGTACTTC

D gene: NA
J gene: TRBJ2-7
clone size: NA
V gene: TRBV6-5
CDR3 protein: CASSLSQGTSNEQYF
CDR3 DNA: TGTGCCAGCAGTTTGTCCCAGGGAACGAGTAACGAGCAGTACTTC

D gene: NA
J gene: TRBJ1-2
clone size: NA
V gene: TRBV6-5
CDR3 protein: CASSHRQVPSYGYTF
CDR3 DNA: TGTGCCAGCAGTCATAGACAGGTTCCTTCCTATGGCTACACCTTC

D gene: TRBD1
J gene: TRBJ2-6
clone size: NA
V gene: TRBV5-1
CDR3 protein: CASSSQGDRGANVLTF
CDR3 DNA: TGCGCCAGCAGCTCACAGGGGGATCGGGGGGCCAACGTCCTGACTTTC

D gene: NA
J gene: TRBJ1-1
clone size: NA
V gene: TRBV27
CDR3 protein: CASSQDTLNTEAFF
CDR3 DNA: TGTGCCAGCAGTCAGGACACTTTAAACACTGAAGCTTTCTTT

D gene: TRBD1
J gene: TRBJ1-5
clone size: NA
V gene: TRBV24-1
CDR3 protein: CATSETGLFQPQHF
CDR3 DNA: TGTGCCACCAGTGAGACAGGGCTCTTCCAGCCCCAGCATTTT

D gene: TRBD2
J gene: TRBJ2-1
clone size: NA
V gene: TRBV24-1
CDR3 protein: CAAAGTRDEQFF
CDR3 DNA: TGTGCCGCTGCCGGGACTAGGGATGAGCAGTTCTTC

D gene: TRBD1
J gene: TRBJ1-1
clone size: NA
V gene: TRBV6-5
CDR3 protein: CASRQGHTEAFF
CDR3 DNA: TGTGCCAGCCGACAGGGACATACTGAAGCTTTCTTT

D gene: TRBD1
J gene: TRBJ1-2
clone size: NA
V gene: TRBV6-5
CDR3 protein: CASNPGTGNSGYTF
CDR3 DNA: TGTGCCAGCAATCCCGGGACAGGGAATAGTGGCTACACCTTC

D gene: NA
J gene: TRBJ1-1
clone size: NA
V gene: TRBV27
CDR3 protein: CASSLYSMNTEAFF
CDR3 DNA: TGTGCCAGCAGTTTATACAGTATGAACACTGAAGCTTTCTTT

D gene: TRBD1
J gene: TRBJ1-1
clone size: NA
V gene: TRBV5-6
CDR3 protein: CASSLAGTGNTEAFF
CDR3 DNA: TGTGCCAGCAGCTTGGCCGGGACAGGGAACACTGAAGCTTTCTTT

D gene: TRBD1
J gene: TRBJ2-3
clone size: NA
V gene: TRBV28
CDR3 protein: CASSATGVGTDTQYF
CDR3 DNA: TGTGCCAGCAGTGCGACAGGGGTCGGCACAGATACGCAGTATTTT

D gene: NA
J gene: TRBJ1-1
clone size: NA
V gene: TRBV2
CDR3 protein: CASKGGVMNTEAFF
CDR3 DNA: TGTGCCAGCAAAGGAGGGGTTATGAACACTGAAGCTTTCTTT

D gene: NA
J gene: TRBJ1-1
clone size: NA
V gene: TRBV2
CDR3 protein: CASSEALGARTEAFF
CDR3 DNA: TGTGCCAGCAGTGAAGCGCTAGGGGCGCGTACTGAAGCTTTCTTT

D gene: NA
J gene: TRBJ2-1
clone size: few
V gene: TRBV11-3
CDR3 protein: CASSAPLVPNEQFF
CDR3 DNA: TGTGCCAGCAGCGCCCCACTAGTTCCCAATGAGCAGTTCTTC

D gene: NA
J gene: TRBJ1-4
clone size: NA
V gene: TRBV4-2
CDR3 protein: CASSPEMEGGYEKLFF
CDR3 DNA: TGTGCCAGCAGCCCCGAAATGGAGGGCGGGTATGAAAAACTGTTTTTT

D gene: TRBD2
J gene: TRBJ2-7
clone size: NA
V gene: TRBV5-1
CDR3 protein: CASSLASGSAEQYF
CDR3 DNA: TGCGCCAGCAGCTTGGCTAGCGGGAGTGCCGAGCAGTACTTC

D gene: TRBD1
J gene: TRBJ1-3
clone size: NA
V gene: TRBV23-1
CDR3 protein: CASSLLQDRPGNTIYF
CDR3 DNA: TGCGCCAGCAGCCTCCTTCAGGACAGGCCTGGAAACACCATATATTTT

D gene: TRBD2
J gene: TRBJ2-7
clone size: few
V gene: TRBV6-2/TRBV6-3
CDR3 protein: CASSYSSSSGRNPYF
CDR3 DNA: TGTGCCAGCAGTTACTCGAGCTCTAGCGGGAGAAATCCGTACTTC

D gene: NA
J gene: TRBJ1-1
clone size: NA
V gene: TRBV11-3
CDR3 protein: CASSGENTEAFF
CDR3 DNA: TGTGCCAGCAGCGGAGAGAACACTGAAGCTTTCTTT

D gene: TRBD1
J gene: TRBJ2-1
clone size: NA
V gene: TRBV7-9
CDR3 protein: CASSPKVGQAIYNEQFF
CDR3 DNA: TGTGCCAGCAGCCCAAAGGTCGGACAGGCTATATACAATGAGCAGTTCTTC

D gene: NA
J gene: TRBJ2-1
clone size: NA
V gene: TRBV29-1
CDR3 protein: CSVGGIFRLGTNAYNEQFF
CDR3 DNA: TGCAGCGTTGGAGGGATCTTTCGACTAGGAACTAATGCCTACAATGAGCAGTTCTTC

D gene: TRBD1
J gene: TRBJ2-4
clone size: NA
V gene: TRBV6-1
CDR3 protein: CASSEGLGQGYFQYF
CDR3 DNA: TGTGCCAGCAGTGAGGGCCTGGGACAGGGTTACTTTCAGTACTTC

D gene: NA
J gene: TRBJ2-7
clone size: NA
V gene: TRBV6-5
CDR3 protein: CASSYDAALSLDEQYF
CDR3 DNA: TGTGCCAGCAGTTACGACGCAGCGCTGAGTTTGGACGAGCAGTACTTC

D gene: NA
J gene: TRBJ2-1
clone size: NA
V gene: TRBV7-2
CDR3 protein: CASMEFSYNEQFF
CDR3 DNA: TGTGCCAGCATGGAGTTTTCCTACAATGAGCAGTTCTTC

D gene: NA
J gene: TRBJ2-1
clone size: NA
V gene: TRBV19
CDR3 protein: CASSRGIRPDEQFF
CDR3 DNA: TGTGCCAGTAGTCGGGGTATCCGACCTGATGAGCAGTTCTTC

D gene: TRBD1
J gene: TRBJ1-6
clone size: once
V gene: TRBV6-5
CDR3 protein: CASRLVTGGNSPLHF
CDR3 DNA: TGTGCCAGCAGGCTAGTGACAGGGGGAAATTCACCCCTCCACTTT

D gene: TRBD1
J gene: TRBJ1-1
clone size: NA
V gene: TRBV5-1
CDR3 protein: CASSRGGQGAQVTEAFF
CDR3 DNA: TGCGCCAGCAGCCGAGGGGGACAGGGGGCACAGGTGACTGAAGCTTTCTTT

D gene: NA
J gene: TRBJ1-6
clone size: NA
V gene: TRBV19
CDR3 protein: CASSVFGGGSPLHF
CDR3 DNA: TGTGCCAGTAGCGTATTCGGGGGAGGCTCACCCCTCCACTTT

D gene: TRBD2
J gene: TRBJ2-2
clone size: NA
V gene: TRBV7-2
CDR3 protein: CASSLMGLALNTGELFF
CDR3 DNA: TGTGCCAGCAGCTTAATGGGACTAGCGCTGAACACCGGGGAGCTGTTTTTT

D gene: NA
J gene: TRBJ1-2
clone size: once
V gene: TRBV6-5
CDR3 protein: CASSYTGSYGYTF
CDR3 DNA: TGTGCCAGCAGTTACACAGGGTCCTATGGCTACACCTTC

D gene: NA
J gene: TRBJ1-1
clone size: NA
V gene: TRBV5-1
CDR3 protein: CASSFGTQNTEAFF
CDR3 DNA: TGCGCCAGCAGCTTCGGGACTCAGAACACTGAAGCTTTCTTT

D gene: TRBD1
J gene: TRBJ1-2
clone size: NA
V gene: TRBV28
CDR3 protein: CASSSQGAQDYGYTF
CDR3 DNA: TGTGCCAGCAGCTCCCAGGGGGCGCAGGACTATGGCTACACCTTC